These 19 T cell receptor beta chains share one sample of origin, sequenced in a study of blood T cell repertoires in COVID-19. TCRdb keeps only in-frame clones here, not all; method: immunoSEQ multiplex PCR. The data show 250,000 to 300,000 clones, around 87% seen once. What was sequenced was peripheral blood. These receptors all stem from a woman aged 45 to 65 who had recovered from COVID-19.

This clone showed up just once. The chain is built from TRBV6-5 and TRBJ2-5; 8 bases are a match to TRBD2. With 1 base clipped from V and 5 bases from J, the junction kept 6 bases outside the gene matches. The CDR3 loop spans 15 amino acids. Germline values: CDR1 MNHEY, CDR2 SVGAGI. The CDR3 loop is CASSYFGGRSETQYF. CDR3 DNA: TGTGCCAGCAGTTACTTCGGCGGGAGGAGTGAGACCCAGTACTTC.

V is TRBV25-1 and J is TRBJ1-2, with a possible D match to TRBD1 (5 bases). Per the germline V gene, CDR1 is MGHDK and CDR2 is SYGVNS. The CDR3 covers 13 residues. V lost 3 bases and J lost 8, with 13 bases in between. The CDR3 nucleotides read TGTGCCAGCAGTGATTTGACCGGGGGGGGCTACACCTTC. It specifies CASSDLTGGGYTF.

In nucleotides, the CDR3 is TGCGCCAGCAGCCAACTAAACATGGGCATCCCAGAGACCCAGTACTTC. Translation: CASSQLNMGIPETQYF. This sequence joins TRBV4-1 and TRBJ2-5, with D unresolved. The V and J ends lost 2 bases and 4 bases respectively, with 17 bases between them. This CDR3 has 16 residues. From germline, CDR1 is MGHRA and CDR2 YSYEKL.

The chain employs TRBV5-1 and TRBJ1-2; D might be TRBD1 (6 bases). The germline gives CDR1 SGHRS, CDR2 YFSETQ. V lost 0 bases to trimming and J lost 4 bases, with 7 bases between them. There are 13 residues in the CDR3. CDR3 sequence reads: CASSLDRVYGYTF. The CDR3 DNA sequence: TGCGCCAGCAGCTTGGACAGGGTCTATGGCTACACCTTC.

V usage is TRBV7-3 and J usage is TRBJ1-2; 8 bases map to TRBD1. The CDR3 totals 15 residues. The ends lost 2 bases at V and 2 bases at J; junction bases unmatched: 4. Looked up from germline, CDR1 is SGHTA and CDR2 is FQGTGA. The CDR3 reads CASSLGPGGNYGYTF. As DNA, the CDR3 is TGTGCCAGCAGCTTAGGTCCAGGGGGCAACTATGGCTACACCTTC.

The chain uses TRBV9 and TRBJ2-3; 8 nucleotides agree with TRBD2. The CDR3 totals 14 residues. The trim removed 5 bases at V and 6 bases at J, leaving 8 bases unmatched. CDR1 SGDLS and CDR2 YYNGEE come from the germline V gene. The CDR3 DNA reads TGTGCCAGCAGTTTACGGGGGGGAAGCGATACGCAGTATTTT. The encoded protein is CASSLRGGSDTQYF.

The gene calls are TRBV5-1 and TRBJ1-1, with D possibly TRBD1 on 5 matching bases. This CDR3 contains 18 residues. Trimming pared 1 base from V and 1 base from J, leaving 20 bases between. Looked up from germline, CDR1 is SGHRS and CDR2 is YFSETQ. CDR3 residues: CASSLSLGAGRRNTEAFF. The CDR3 DNA reads TGCGCCAGCAGCTTGAGTCTAGGGGCAGGCAGACGGAACACTGAAGCTTTCTTT. The variable domain in full, completed from reference TRBV5-1 and TRBJ1-1, reads KAGVTQTPRYLIKTRGQQVTLSCSPISGHRSVSWYQQTPGQGLQFLFEYFSETQRNKGNFPGRFSGRQFSNSRSEMNVSTLELGDSALYLCASSLSLGAGRRNTEAFFGQGTRLTVV.

The chain is built from TRBV28 and TRBJ2-7; D call uncertain. The CDR3 sequence is 15 residues long. CDR1 and CDR2 (germline): MDHEN, SYDVKM. V was trimmed by 4 bases and J by 1 base, leaving 14 bases between them. The CDR3 sequence: CASSSPHSRSYEQYF. As DNA, the CDR3 is TGTGCCAGCAGTTCACCCCATTCCAGGTCCTACGAGCAGTACTTC.

The chain has TRBV7-2 and TRBJ2-1; 8 bases align to TRBD1. Germline V gene lookup returns CDR1 SGHTA and CDR2 FQGNSA. This CDR3 has 15 amino acids. The V and J ends lost 5 bases and 4 bases, in that order; junction bases with no gene match: 7. In DNA form, the CDR3 reads TGTGCCAGCAGCCTCCGGGACAGGACTTACAATGAGCAGTTCTTC. Translation: CASSLRDRTYNEQFF. The full variable domain, its missing parts supplied by reference TRBV7-2 and TRBJ2-1, is GAGVSQSPSNKVTEKGKDVELRCDPISGHTALYWYRQSLGQGLEFLIYFQGNSAPDKSGLPSDRFSAERTGGSVSTLTIQRTQQEDSAVYLCASSLRDRTYNEQFFGPGTRLTVL.

The rearrangement joins TRBV28 to TRBJ2-3; TRBD2 matches 8 bases. The CDR3 has 15 residues. V shed 5 bases and J 3 bases; nucleotides not matched to a gene: 7. Germline CDR1 is MDHEN and CDR2 is SYDVKM. This CDR3 is CASSPPGGLTDTQYF. The CDR3 region has the DNA TGTGCCAGCAGTCCGCCGGGAGGGCTGACAGATACGCAGTATTTT.

The rearrangement links TRBV28 to TRBJ1-5, with D maybe TRBD1 (6 bases). The CDR3 loop spans 14 amino acids. From germline, CDR1 is MDHEN and CDR2 SYDVKM. The V end was cut by 1 base, the J end by 7 bases, with 11 bases between. The CDR3 DNA sequence: TGTGCCAGCAGTTTATCCCAGGGGTGGCAGCCCCAGCATTTT. Protein sequence: CASSLSQGWQPQHF.

V usage is TRBV4-1 and J usage is TRBJ2-3; D gene uncertain. The V end was cut by 0 bases, the J end by 6 bases, with 10 bases between. The germline V gene encodes CDR1 MGHRA and CDR2 YSYEKL. The CDR3 runs to 14 residues. The CDR3 spells CASSQDSTLDTQYF. The CDR3 coding sequence is TGCGCCAGCAGCCAAGATTCGACTTTGGATACGCAGTATTTT.

The chain is built from TRBV9 and TRBJ2-5, with 12 bases matching TRBD2. The CDR3 consists of 16 residues. V gave up 3 bases and J gave up 3 bases; unmatched junction bases: 6. Looked up from germline, CDR1 is SGDLS and CDR2 is YYNGEE. CDR3 loop: CASSDRLAGVKETQYF. The CDR3 region has the DNA TGTGCCAGCAGCGACCGACTAGCGGGAGTCAAAGAGACCCAGTACTTC.

The rearrangement uses TRBV12-3 or TRBV12-4 and TRBJ2-1; TRBD1 agrees at 8 bases. V gave up 5 bases and J gave up 5 bases; unmatched junction bases: 2. The CDR3 length is 13 residues. The chain's CDR3 is CASSPGGHNEQFF. CDR3 nucleotide sequence: TGTGCCAGCAGTCCAGGGGGCCACAATGAGCAGTTCTTC.

The rearrangement joins TRBV5-1 to TRBJ2-5, with 7 bases matching TRBD2. The CDR3 runs 15 residues. V lost 5 bases, J lost 4 bases, and 11 bases stayed unmatched. Germline V gives CDR1 SGHRS, CDR2 YFSETQ. Here the CDR3 reads CASRGPGPGGETQYF. For the CDR3, the DNA is TGCGCCAGCAGGGGTCCCGGCCCGGGGGGAGAGACCCAGTACTTC. Filled out from reference TRBV5-1 and TRBJ2-5, the complete variable domain reads KAGVTQTPRYLIKTRGQQVTLSCSPISGHRSVSWYQQTPGQGLQFLFEYFSETQRNKGNFPGRFSGRQFSNSRSEMNVSTLELGDSALYLCASRGPGPGGETQYFGPGTRLLVL.

The chain recombines TRBV2 with TRBJ1-3; no clear D. In germline, CDR1 is SNHLY, CDR2 FYNNEI. Deletions cut 3 bases from V and 0 bases from J, with 12 bases between. The length of the CDR3 is 16 residues. CDR3 residues: CASSEFVFSSGNTIYF. CDR3 nucleotides: TGTGCCAGCAGTGAGTTTGTCTTCAGCTCTGGAAACACCATATATTTT.

This rearrangement joins TRBV18 to TRBJ2-5; D is perhaps TRBD1 (6 bases). Germline CDR1 and CDR2: KGHSH and LQKENI. V was clipped by 4 bases and J by 3 bases, with 15 bases between them. This CDR3 contains 15 residues. The CDR3 is CASSLRTVRKETQYF. In DNA, the CDR3 is TGTGCCAGCTCACTCCGGACAGTGAGGAAAGAGACCCAGTACTTC.

The chain combines TRBV5-1 with TRBJ2-5; D gene unclear. V lost 0 bases and J lost 0, with 6 bases in between. CDR1 and CDR2 from the germline V gene are SGHRS and YFSETQ. CDR3 length: 14 amino acids. CDR3: CASSLGNHQETQYF. DNA for the CDR3: TGCGCCAGCAGCTTGGGTAATCACCAAGAGACCCAGTACTTC.

This chain joins TRBV6-1 and TRBJ1-2; a possible D gene is TRBD1 (5 bases). From germline, CDR1 is MNHNS and CDR2 SASEGT. The CDR3 consists of 17 residues. The germline V and J ends were trimmed by 0 bases and 4 bases, with 18 bases remaining between them. The CDR3 sequence: CASSEAGGAGNIYGYTF. Written as DNA, the CDR3 is TGTGCCAGCAGTGAAGCGGGAGGGGCAGGGAACATCTATGGCTACACCTTC.